This T cell receptor beta chain was identified in a study of cytomegalovirus exposure and HLA in healthy donors. The CDR3 contains 12 residues. Deletions cut 0 bases from V and 7 bases from J, with 7 bases between. Germline assignment: CDR1 WNHNN and CDR2 SYGVQD (reference sequence). Both 60 Vbeta primers and 13 Jbeta primers went into the PCR. Measured with immunoSEQ multiplex PCR; TCRdb has only the in-frame clones, and not every one. The sample carries more than 150,000 clones, 81% recorded once. What was sequenced was PBMCs. The V gene is TRBV10-1, the J gene TRBJ2-7, with D perhaps TRBD2 (6 bases). This TCR derives from a man over 45 in good health and CMV-seronegative. This chain's CDR3 is CASSESSGEQYF. The CDR3 bases are TGCGCCAGCAGTGAGTCAAGCGGGGAGCAGTACTTC.